The rows below give T cell receptor beta chains drawn from one sample of a study of blood T cell repertoires in COVID-19. This table comes from immunoSEQ multiplex PCR, and its TCRdb copy is limited to in-frame clones, with some not included. Here the sample spans 300,000 to 450,000 clones, around 85% being singletons. Sample: peripheral blood. Source of these receptors: a woman aged 18-35 years with acute or convalescent COVID-19. CDR3s include the opening cysteine and the closing phenylalanine or tryptophan. Each record gives: CDR3 length, V gene, D gene, J gene, clone size, CDR3 DNA, CDR3 protein. D genes are given only for firm matches. Not every row has a clone size; where given, it reads once, few, many or a size class.

cdr3_length: 16; v_call: TRBV4-1; d_call: TRBD1; j_call: TRBJ2-2; clone_size: NA; cdr3_nt: TGCGCCAGCAGCCAATACAGACAGGGTAACACCGGGGAGCTGTTTTTT; cdr3_aa: CASSQYRQGNTGELFF
cdr3_length: 16; v_call: TRBV19; d_call: NA; j_call: TRBJ1-5; clone_size: once; cdr3_nt: TGTGCCAGTAGTATCGGGGTCTCTCAGAGAAACCAGCCCCAGCATTTT; cdr3_aa: CASSIGVSQRNQPQHF
cdr3_length: 13; v_call: TRBV7-9; d_call: NA; j_call: TRBJ2-7; clone_size: NA; cdr3_nt: TGTGCCAGCAGCTTAGACACAACCTACGAGCAGTACTTC; cdr3_aa: CASSLDTTYEQYF
cdr3_length: 13; v_call: TRBV30; d_call: TRBD1; j_call: TRBJ1-3; clone_size: NA; cdr3_nt: TGTGCCTGGAAAACAGGGGCTGGAAACACCATATATTTT; cdr3_aa: CAWKTGAGNTIYF
cdr3_length: 12; v_call: TRBV5-1; d_call: NA; j_call: TRBJ2-3; clone_size: few; cdr3_nt: TGCGCCAGCAGCTCTAGCACAGATACGCAGTATTTT; cdr3_aa: CASSSSTDTQYF
cdr3_length: 15; v_call: TRBV4-2; d_call: TRBD2; j_call: TRBJ2-7; clone_size: NA; cdr3_nt: TGTGCCAGCAGCACCGAGCGGGTAGCGGGAGACGAGCAGTACTTC; cdr3_aa: CASSTERVAGDEQYF
cdr3_length: 14; v_call: TRBV11-3; d_call: NA; j_call: TRBJ1-6; clone_size: NA; cdr3_nt: TGTGCCAGCAGCTTAGGGCCGCTGAATTCACCCCTCCACTTT; cdr3_aa: CASSLGPLNSPLHF
cdr3_length: 14; v_call: TRBV27; d_call: NA; j_call: TRBJ2-5; clone_size: NA; cdr3_nt: TGTGCCAGCAGTCAAGGACTGTACCAAGAGACCCAGTACTTC; cdr3_aa: CASSQGLYQETQYF
cdr3_length: 15; v_call: TRBV15; d_call: TRBD1; j_call: TRBJ1-2; clone_size: NA; cdr3_nt: TGTGCCACCAGCAGAGATAGAGGGACAGGGTATGGCTACACCTTC; cdr3_aa: CATSRDRGTGYGYTF
cdr3_length: 15; v_call: TRBV9; d_call: NA; j_call: TRBJ1-6; clone_size: NA; cdr3_nt: TGTGCCAGCAGCGTAGGTGGGACTCTGGGTTCACCCCTCCACTTT; cdr3_aa: CASSVGGTLGSPLHF
cdr3_length: 15; v_call: TRBV2; d_call: NA; j_call: TRBJ2-3; clone_size: NA; cdr3_nt: TGTGCCAGCAGTCCGACTAGTACTAGCACAGATACGCAGTATTTT; cdr3_aa: CASSPTSTSTDTQYF
cdr3_length: 16; v_call: TRBV5-1; d_call: NA; j_call: TRBJ2-7; clone_size: once; cdr3_nt: TGCGCCAGCAGCTTGGCTTTTGGGGGGTCCCTCTACGAGCAGTACTTC; cdr3_aa: CASSLAFGGSLYEQYF
cdr3_length: 15; v_call: TRBV7-7; d_call: TRBD2; j_call: TRBJ2-1; clone_size: NA; cdr3_nt: TGTGCCAGCAGCCCGACTAGCGGGGGGTCAAATGAGCAGTTCTTC; cdr3_aa: CASSPTSGGSNEQFF
cdr3_length: 15; v_call: TRBV5-1; d_call: TRBD1; j_call: TRBJ2-1; clone_size: NA; cdr3_nt: TGCGCCAGCAGCAACCGGGACAGGGAATTGTGGGAGCAGTTCTTC; cdr3_aa: CASSNRDRELWEQFF
cdr3_length: 13; v_call: TRBV28; d_call: NA; j_call: TRBJ1-2; clone_size: NA; cdr3_nt: TGTGCCAGCAGTTTACAAAGGGGTGCTGGCTACACCTTC; cdr3_aa: CASSLQRGAGYTF
cdr3_length: 16; v_call: TRBV6-5; d_call: TRBD1; j_call: TRBJ2-7; clone_size: NA; cdr3_nt: TGTGCCAGCAGTTACGTCGGGACAGGGGGTTTCTACGAGCAGTACTTC; cdr3_aa: CASSYVGTGGFYEQYF
cdr3_length: 16; v_call: TRBV9; d_call: NA; j_call: TRBJ1-3; clone_size: NA; cdr3_nt: TGTGCCAGCAGCCTGCGGTCACAGGACTCTGGAAACACCATATATTTT; cdr3_aa: CASSLRSQDSGNTIYF
cdr3_length: 16; v_call: TRBV4-1; d_call: TRBD1; j_call: TRBJ1-5; clone_size: few; cdr3_nt: TGCGCCAGCAGCCACTCAGGGGGCCCCTCCGGGCAGCCCCAGCATTTT; cdr3_aa: CASSHSGGPSGQPQHF
cdr3_length: 13; v_call: TRBV30; d_call: TRBD1; j_call: TRBJ2-7; clone_size: NA; cdr3_nt: TGTGCCTGGAGTGTACAGGGGGCGGCCGAGCAGTACTTC; cdr3_aa: CAWSVQGAAEQYF
cdr3_length: 14; v_call: TRBV5-1; d_call: NA; j_call: TRBJ2-2; clone_size: NA; cdr3_nt: TGCGCCAGCAGCTTTGGACAGAACACCGGGGAGCTGTTTTTT; cdr3_aa: CASSFGQNTGELFF
cdr3_length: 13; v_call: TRBV3-1/TRBV3-2; d_call: NA; j_call: TRBJ1-2; clone_size: NA; cdr3_nt: TGTGCCAGCAGCCCGCCGGCCGGAGGGGGCTACACCTTC; cdr3_aa: CASSPPAGGGYTF
cdr3_length: 17; v_call: TRBV5-1; d_call: NA; j_call: TRBJ1-5; clone_size: NA; cdr3_nt: TGCGCCAGCAGCTTGGACAGGGCAACCCAGGGCAATCAGCCCCAGCATTTT; cdr3_aa: CASSLDRATQGNQPQHF
cdr3_length: 14; v_call: TRBV20-1; d_call: TRBD1; j_call: TRBJ2-7; clone_size: NA; cdr3_nt: TGCAGTGCCAGTCAGGGGGAAAGCTCCTACGAGCAGTACTTC; cdr3_aa: CSASQGESSYEQYF
cdr3_length: 16; v_call: TRBV5-8; d_call: TRBD1; j_call: TRBJ1-6; clone_size: NA; cdr3_nt: TGTGCCAGCAGCACCGGTTCCGGGACAGGGAGTTCACCCCTCCACTTT; cdr3_aa: CASSTGSGTGSSPLHF
cdr3_length: 12; v_call: TRBV24-1; d_call: NA; j_call: TRBJ2-5; clone_size: NA; cdr3_nt: TGTGCCACCAGTGGACTACAAGAGACCCAGTACTTC; cdr3_aa: CATSGLQETQYF